The 14 T cell receptor beta chains given below trace back to one sample, sequenced in a study of blood T cell repertoires in COVID-19. Only in-frame clones appear in the TCRdb table, and some are missing; sequencing was by immunoSEQ multiplex PCR. This sample yields 110,000 or so clones, of which about 85% are seen a single time; approximately 3.6% belongs to the top ten. The sample consisted of peripheral blood. The receptors originated from a man between 40 and 49 years old with acute or convalescent COVID-19.

V is TRBV10-3 and J is TRBJ2-5; D unclear. This CDR3 comprises 12 residues. Germline lookup yields CDR1 ENHRY and CDR2 SYGVKD. V was trimmed by 0 bases and J by 5 bases, leaving 4 bases between them. The CDR3 DNA follows: TGTGCCATCAGTGAGTCCGTGGAGACCCAGTACTTC. Translation: CAISESVETQYF.

This chain links TRBV7-2 with TRBJ2-2, with 11 nucleotides matching TRBD2. Germline trimming cut 5 bases from V and 6 bases from J; bases unmatched to any gene: 14. CDR1 and CDR2 from the germline V gene are SGHTA and FQGNSA. This CDR3 is 18 amino acids long. The CDR3 spells CASSNRGRLAGKSGELFF. The CDR3 DNA is TGTGCCAGCAGCAACCGGGGCAGACTAGCGGGAAAATCCGGGGAGCTGTTTTTT.

The J gene is TRBJ1-4, the V gene TRBV5-1, with TRBD1 matching over 9 bases. CDR1 is SGHRS, CDR2 YFSETQ, per germline. This CDR3 contains 17 residues. V shed 2 bases and J 7 bases; nucleotides not matched to a gene: 12. CDR3 nucleotide sequence: TGCGCCAGCAGCTTTTTACTTGACGGGACAGGGACTGAAAAACTGTTTTTT. Its translation is CASSFLLDGTGTEKLFF.

The chain combines TRBV24-1 with TRBJ2-7, with 10 bases aligning to TRBD1. The CDR3 extends over 16 amino acids. Germline lookup yields CDR1 KGHDR and CDR2 SFDVKD. The V gene end was trimmed by 1 base and the J gene end by 2 bases; junction bases not matched to a gene: 4. CDR3 residues: CATSDFDGTGAYEQYF. The CDR3 region has the DNA TGTGCCACCAGTGATTTCGATGGGACAGGGGCCTACGAGCAGTACTTC.

This clone was detected only a few times. This rearrangement joins TRBV7-3 to TRBJ2-7; the match to TRBD1 covers 9 bases. V was pared by 5 bases and J by 5 bases, with 4 bases of the junction left unmatched. Per the germline V gene, CDR1 is SGHTA and CDR2 is FQGTGA. The CDR3 spans 13 residues. CDR3 sequence: CASSLRDRDEQYF. The CDR3, as DNA: TGTGCCAGCAGCCTCCGGGACAGGGACGAGCAGTACTTC.

The chain employs TRBV6-5 and TRBJ2-7, with TRBD1 matching over 8 bases. Germline V CDR1 and CDR2: MNHEY, SVGAGI. Losses at the gene ends were 0 bases for V and 6 bases for J; bases not matched to a gene: 10. This CDR3 comprises 16 residues. The CDR3 reads CASSYSYTGGRFEQYF. The CDR3 coding sequence is TGTGCCAGCAGTTACTCGTATACAGGGGGAAGGTTCGAGCAGTACTTC.

The rearrangement joins TRBV10-3 to TRBJ1-6; TRBD1 agrees at 8 bases. Germline V gene lookup returns CDR1 ENHRY and CDR2 SYGVKD. The CDR3 is 18 amino acids. J gave up 5 bases and V 1 base, and 10 bases lay outside the gene matches. The CDR3 DNA sequence: TGTGCCATCAGTGAGTTATTGATCGGACAGGGAGATAATTCACCCCTCCACTTT. It is translated as CAISELLIGQGDNSPLHF.

The V gene is TRBV4-1, the J gene TRBJ2-1; no definite D call. Germline-derived CDR1 and CDR2 are MGHRA and YSYEKL. The CDR3 extends over 13 amino acids. The V end lost 3 bases, the J end lost 2 bases, and 5 bases lay between the germline ends. CDR3 DNA sequence: TGCGCCAGCAGCCATCCAACCTACAATGAGCAGTTCTTC. It encodes CASSHPTYNEQFF.

This sequence joins TRBV6-5 and TRBJ1-1; D is undetermined. Germline V gene sequence: CDR1 MNHEY, CDR2 SVGAGI. V was pared by 2 bases and J by 1 base, with 5 bases between. CDR3 length: 13 amino acids. The DNA for the CDR3 is TGTGCCAGCAGTTACGCGGCGAACACTGAAGCTTTCTTT. Amino acid sequence: CASSYAANTEAFF.

The V gene is TRBV5-8, the J gene TRBJ2-7; possibly TRBD2 for D (7 bases). V lost 5 bases and J 6 bases, leaving 24 bases between the germline ends. Germline assignment: CDR1 SGHTS and CDR2 YDEGEE. This CDR3 is 16 amino acids long. DNA for the CDR3: TGTGCCAGCAGTTCTATGGGGGGGCGGCGGGATTCCGAGCAGTACTTC. It is translated as CASSSMGGRRDSEQYF.

V and J are TRBV10-3 and TRBJ2-3; 7 bases agree with TRBD2. Germline CDR1 reads ENHRY; CDR2 reads SYGVKD. V gave up 5 bases and J gave up 6 bases; unmatched junction bases: 5. The length of the CDR3 is 13 residues. This CDR3 reads CAISSTSLDTQYF. CDR3 sequence (DNA): TGTGCCATCAGTTCGACTAGCCTGGATACGCAGTATTTT.

The chain couples TRBV28 to TRBJ2-5; D unresolved. V was clipped by 5 bases and J by 3 bases, with 19 bases between them. The CDR3 runs to 16 residues. Germline lookup yields CDR1 MDHEN and CDR2 SYDVKM. The CDR3 is CASSPVPALGEETQYF. CDR3 coding DNA: TGTGCCAGCAGTCCTGTACCTGCCTTAGGAGAAGAGACCCAGTACTTC.

The chain employs TRBV6-5 and TRBJ1-5; possible D gene TRBD1, 5 bases. The CDR3 extends over 13 amino acids. CDR1 is MNHEY, CDR2 SVGAGI, per germline. Trimming took 7 bases from V and 4 from J, leaving 11 bases between them. CDR3 residues: CASIFGGNQPQHF. CDR3 nucleotide sequence: TGTGCCAGCATATTCGGGGGGAATCAGCCCCAGCATTTT.

The V and J genes are TRBV7-9 and TRBJ2-1; TRBD1 agrees at 7 bases. V was clipped by 4 bases and J by 2 bases; unmatched bases: 8. The CDR3 length is 16 residues. Looked up from germline, CDR1 is SEHNR and CDR2 is FQNEAQ (reference sequence). CDR3 nucleotides: TGTGCCAGCAGCTCAGAGGCCGGGACAGCCTACAATGAGCAGTTCTTC. This codes for CASSSEAGTAYNEQFF.